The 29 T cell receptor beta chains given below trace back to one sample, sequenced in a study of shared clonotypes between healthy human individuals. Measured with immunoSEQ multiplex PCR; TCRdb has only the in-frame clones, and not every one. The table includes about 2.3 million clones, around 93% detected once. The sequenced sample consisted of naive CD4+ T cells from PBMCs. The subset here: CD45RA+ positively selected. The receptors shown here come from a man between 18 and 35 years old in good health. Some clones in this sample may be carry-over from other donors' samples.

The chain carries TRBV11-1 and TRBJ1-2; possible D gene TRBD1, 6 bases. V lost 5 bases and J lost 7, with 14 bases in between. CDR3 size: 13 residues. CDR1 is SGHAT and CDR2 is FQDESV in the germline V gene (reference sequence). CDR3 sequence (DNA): TGTGCCAGCAGCCTAGGACAGATTTTTGGCTACACCTTC. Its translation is CASSLGQIFGYTF.

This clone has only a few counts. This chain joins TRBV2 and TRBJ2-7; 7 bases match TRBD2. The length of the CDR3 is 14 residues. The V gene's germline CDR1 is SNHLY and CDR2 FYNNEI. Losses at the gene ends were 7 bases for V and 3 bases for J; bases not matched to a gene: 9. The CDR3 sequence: CASIAGAGNYEQYF. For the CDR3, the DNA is TGTGCCAGCATCGCGGGAGCCGGAAACTACGAGCAGTACTTC. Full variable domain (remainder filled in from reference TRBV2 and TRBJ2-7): EPEVTQTPSHQVTQMGQEVILRCVPISNHLYFYWYRQILGQKVEFLVSFYNNEISEKSEIFDDQFSVERPDGSNFTLKIRSTKLEDSAMYFCASIAGAGNYEQYFGPGTRLTVT.

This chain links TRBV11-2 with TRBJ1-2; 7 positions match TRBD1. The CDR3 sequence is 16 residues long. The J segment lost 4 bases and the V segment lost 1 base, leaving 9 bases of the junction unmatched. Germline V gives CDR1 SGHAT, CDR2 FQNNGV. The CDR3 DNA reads TGTGCCAGCAGCTTAGCATTAACCGGGACAGTCTATGGCTACACCTTC. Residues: CASSLALTGTVYGYTF.

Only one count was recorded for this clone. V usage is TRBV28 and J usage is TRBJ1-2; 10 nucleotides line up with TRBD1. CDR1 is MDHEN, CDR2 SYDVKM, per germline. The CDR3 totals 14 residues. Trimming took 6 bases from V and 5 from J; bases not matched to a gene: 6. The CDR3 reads CASRGGQGLYGYTF. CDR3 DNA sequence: TGTGCCAGCAGGGGGGGACAGGGGTTATATGGCTACACCTTC.

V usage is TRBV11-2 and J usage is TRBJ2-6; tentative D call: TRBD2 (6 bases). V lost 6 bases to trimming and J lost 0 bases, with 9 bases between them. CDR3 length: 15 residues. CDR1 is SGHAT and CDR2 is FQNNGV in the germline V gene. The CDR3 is CASSWGVSGANVLTF. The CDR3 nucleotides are TGTGCCAGCAGTTGGGGGGTCTCTGGGGCCAACGTCCTGACTTTC. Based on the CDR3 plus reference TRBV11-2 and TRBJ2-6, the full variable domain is EAGVAQSPRYKIIEKRQSVAFWCNPISGHATLYWYQQILGQGPKLLIQFQNNGVVDDSQLPKDRFSAERLKGVDSTLKIQPAKLEDSAVYLCASSWGVSGANVLTFGAGSRLTVL.

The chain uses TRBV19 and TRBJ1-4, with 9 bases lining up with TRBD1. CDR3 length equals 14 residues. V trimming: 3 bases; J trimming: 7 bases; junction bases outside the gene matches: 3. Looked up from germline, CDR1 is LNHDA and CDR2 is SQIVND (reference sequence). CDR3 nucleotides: TGTGCCAGTAGTATGACAGGGGGGAGTGAAAAACTGTTTTTT. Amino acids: CASSMTGGSEKLFF.

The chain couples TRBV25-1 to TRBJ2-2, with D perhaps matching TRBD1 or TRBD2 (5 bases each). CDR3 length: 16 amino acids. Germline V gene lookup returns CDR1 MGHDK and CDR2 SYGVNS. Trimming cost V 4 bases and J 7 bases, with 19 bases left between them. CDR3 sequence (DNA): TGTGCCAGCAGTGTTCTCACAGGAGTAGGAGGCGGGGAGCTGTTTTTT. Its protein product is CASSVLTGVGGGELFF.

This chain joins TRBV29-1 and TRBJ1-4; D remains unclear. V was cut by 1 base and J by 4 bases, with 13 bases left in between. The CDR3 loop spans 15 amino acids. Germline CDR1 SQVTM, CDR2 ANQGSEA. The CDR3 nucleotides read TGCAGCGTTGAAGGGCACGCAGGTGGTAATGAAAAACTGTTTTTT. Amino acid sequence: CSVEGHAGGNEKLFF.

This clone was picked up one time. The DNA of the CDR3 is TGTGCCAGCAGTGAGGACAGGGGTTCCGGGGAGCTGTTTTTT. This gives the protein CASSEDRGSGELFF. This rearrangement joins TRBV2 to TRBJ2-2; 9 bases match TRBD1. The CDR3 spans 14 residues. With V trimmed by 3 bases and J by 6 bases, 2 bases remained unmatched. The V gene's germline CDR1 is SNHLY and CDR2 FYNNEI.

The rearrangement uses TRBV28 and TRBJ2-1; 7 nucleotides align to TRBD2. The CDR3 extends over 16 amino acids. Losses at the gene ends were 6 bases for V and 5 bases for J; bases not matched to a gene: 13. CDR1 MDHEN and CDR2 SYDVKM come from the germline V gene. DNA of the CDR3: TGTGCCAGCAGATTGGGTAGGGCTAGCGGTCACAATGAGCAGTTCTTC. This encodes CASRLGRASGHNEQFF.

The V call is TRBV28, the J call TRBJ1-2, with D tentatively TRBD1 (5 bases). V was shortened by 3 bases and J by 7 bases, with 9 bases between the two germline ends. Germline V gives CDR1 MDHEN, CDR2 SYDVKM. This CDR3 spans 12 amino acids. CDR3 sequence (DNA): TGTGCCAGCAGTTTCTCCAGGGTTGGCTACACCTTC. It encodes CASSFSRVGYTF.

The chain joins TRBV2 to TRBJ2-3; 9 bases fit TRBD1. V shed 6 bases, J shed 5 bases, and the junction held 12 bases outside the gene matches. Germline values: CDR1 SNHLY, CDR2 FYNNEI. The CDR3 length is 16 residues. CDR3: CASSSPTGGSRDTQYF. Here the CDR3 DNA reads TGTGCCAGCAGCTCTCCAACAGGGGGCTCGAGAGATACGCAGTATTTT. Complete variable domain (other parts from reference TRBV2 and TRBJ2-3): EPEVTQTPSHQVTQMGQEVILRCVPISNHLYFYWYRQILGQKVEFLVSFYNNEISEKSEIFDDQFSVERPDGSNFTLKIRSTKLEDSAMYFCASSSPTGGSRDTQYFGPGTRLTVL.

CDR3 sequence reads: CASSLDGRGNSGYNEQFF. CDR3 DNA sequence: TGTGCCAGCAGCTTAGACGGGCGAGGGAACAGCGGCTACAATGAGCAGTTCTTC. The chain is built from TRBV11-2 and TRBJ2-1, with a tentative D call TRBD2 (5 bases). Germline CDR1 and CDR2: SGHAT and FQNNGV. This CDR3 comprises 18 residues. V lost 0 bases and J lost 3, with 18 bases in between.

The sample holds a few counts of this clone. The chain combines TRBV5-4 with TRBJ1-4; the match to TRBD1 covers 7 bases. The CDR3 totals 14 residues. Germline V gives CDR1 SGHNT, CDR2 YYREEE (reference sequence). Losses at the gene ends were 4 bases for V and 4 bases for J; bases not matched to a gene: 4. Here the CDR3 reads CASSPGQNNEKLFF. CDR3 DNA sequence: TGTGCCAGCAGCCCGGGACAGAATAATGAAAAACTGTTTTTT.

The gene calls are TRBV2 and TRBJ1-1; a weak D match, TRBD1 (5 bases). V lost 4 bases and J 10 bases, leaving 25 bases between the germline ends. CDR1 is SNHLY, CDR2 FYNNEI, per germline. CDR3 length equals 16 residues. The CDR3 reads CASSAQTPRPGVGAFF. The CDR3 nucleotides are TGTGCCAGCAGTGCACAAACCCCACGGCCGGGGGTCGGAGCTTTCTTT.

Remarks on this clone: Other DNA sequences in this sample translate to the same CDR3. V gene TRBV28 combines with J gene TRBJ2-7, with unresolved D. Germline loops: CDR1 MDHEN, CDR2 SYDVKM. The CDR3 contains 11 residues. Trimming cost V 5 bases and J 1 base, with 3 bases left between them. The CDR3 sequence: CASSGSYEQYF. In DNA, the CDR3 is TGTGCCAGCAGTGGTTCCTACGAGCAGTACTTC.

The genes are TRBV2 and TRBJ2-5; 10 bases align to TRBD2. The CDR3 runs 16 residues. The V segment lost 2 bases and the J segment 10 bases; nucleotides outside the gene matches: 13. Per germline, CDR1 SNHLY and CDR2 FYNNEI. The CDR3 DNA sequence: TGTGCCAGCAGTGAATCGCGTAGCGGGAGGCCCTTAAACCAGTACTTC. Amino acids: CASSESRSGRPLNQYF.

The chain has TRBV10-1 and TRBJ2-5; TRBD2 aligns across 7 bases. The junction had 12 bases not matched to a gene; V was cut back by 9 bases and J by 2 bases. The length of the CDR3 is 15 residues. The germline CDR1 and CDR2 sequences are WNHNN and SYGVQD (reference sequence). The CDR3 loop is CASSGSGTAQETQYF. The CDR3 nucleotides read TGCGCCAGTTCGGGAAGCGGGACCGCTCAAGAGACCCAGTACTTC.

The CDR3 protein is CASSLEALAGGDTQYF. DNA for the CDR3: TGCGCCAGCAGCTTGGAAGCCCTAGCGGGAGGGGATACGCAGTATTTT. The V and J genes are TRBV5-1 and TRBJ2-3, with TRBD2 identical over 12 bases. The CDR3 spans 16 residues. V shed 0 bases and J 6 bases; nucleotides not matched to a gene: 5. The germline V gene encodes CDR1 SGHRS and CDR2 YFSETQ.

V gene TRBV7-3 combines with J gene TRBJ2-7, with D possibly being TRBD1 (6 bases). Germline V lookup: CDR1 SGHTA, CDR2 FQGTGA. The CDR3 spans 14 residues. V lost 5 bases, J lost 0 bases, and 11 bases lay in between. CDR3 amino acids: CASSTQGSSYEQYF. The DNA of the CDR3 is TGTGCCAGCAGCACCCAGGGGAGCTCCTACGAGCAGTACTTC.

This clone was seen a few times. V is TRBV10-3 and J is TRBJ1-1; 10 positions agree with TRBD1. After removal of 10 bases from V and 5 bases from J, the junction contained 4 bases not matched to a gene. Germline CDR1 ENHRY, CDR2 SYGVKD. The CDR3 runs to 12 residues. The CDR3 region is CATGTGETEAFF. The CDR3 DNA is TGTGCCACCGGGACAGGGGAAACTGAAGCTTTCTTT.

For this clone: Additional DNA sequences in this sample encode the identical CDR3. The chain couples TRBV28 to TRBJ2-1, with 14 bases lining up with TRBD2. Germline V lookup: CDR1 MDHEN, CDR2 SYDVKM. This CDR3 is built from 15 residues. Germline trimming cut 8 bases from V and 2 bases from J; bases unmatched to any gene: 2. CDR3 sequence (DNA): TGTGCCAGCCGACTAGCGGGAGGGCCCTACAATGAGCAGTTCTTC. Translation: CASRLAGGPYNEQFF.

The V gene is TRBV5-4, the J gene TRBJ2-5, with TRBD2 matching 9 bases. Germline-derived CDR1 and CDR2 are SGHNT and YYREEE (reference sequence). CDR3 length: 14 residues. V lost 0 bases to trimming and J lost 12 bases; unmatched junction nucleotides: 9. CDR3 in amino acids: CASSLVAGGPAKYF. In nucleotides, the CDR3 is TGTGCCAGCAGCTTGGTTGCGGGAGGGCCGGCGAAGTACTTC.

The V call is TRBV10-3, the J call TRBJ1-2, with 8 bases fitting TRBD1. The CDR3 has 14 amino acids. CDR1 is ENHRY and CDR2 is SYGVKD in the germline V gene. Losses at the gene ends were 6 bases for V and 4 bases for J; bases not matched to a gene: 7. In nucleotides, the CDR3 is TGTGCCATCAGCGTGGACAGGGTAGGCTATGGCTACACCTTC. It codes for CAISVDRVGYGYTF.

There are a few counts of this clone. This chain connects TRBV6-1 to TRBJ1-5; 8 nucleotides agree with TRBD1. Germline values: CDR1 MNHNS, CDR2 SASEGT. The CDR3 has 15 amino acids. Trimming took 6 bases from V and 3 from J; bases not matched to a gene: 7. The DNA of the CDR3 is TGTGCCAGCAGAAATAGCAGGGGGCTCAATCAGCCCCAGCATTTT. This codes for CASRNSRGLNQPQHF.

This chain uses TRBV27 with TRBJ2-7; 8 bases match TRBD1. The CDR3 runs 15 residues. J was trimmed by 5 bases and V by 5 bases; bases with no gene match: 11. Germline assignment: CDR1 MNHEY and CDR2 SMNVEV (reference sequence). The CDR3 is CASSMPGTGLHEQYF. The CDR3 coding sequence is TGTGCCAGCAGTATGCCCGGGACAGGACTCCACGAGCAGTACTTC.

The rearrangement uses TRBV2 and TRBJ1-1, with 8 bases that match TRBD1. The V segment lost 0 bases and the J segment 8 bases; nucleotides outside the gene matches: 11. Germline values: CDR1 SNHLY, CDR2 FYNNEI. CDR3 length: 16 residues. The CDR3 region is CASSEAPNFRQGEAFF. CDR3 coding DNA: TGTGCCAGCAGTGAAGCGCCAAACTTCAGACAGGGGGAAGCTTTCTTT.

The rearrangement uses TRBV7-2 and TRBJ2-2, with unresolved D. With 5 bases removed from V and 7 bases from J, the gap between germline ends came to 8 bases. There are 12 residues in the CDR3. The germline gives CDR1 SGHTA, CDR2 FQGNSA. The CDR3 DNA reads TGTGCCAGCAGCCCCGAGATCGGGGAGCTGTTTTTT. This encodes CASSPEIGELFF. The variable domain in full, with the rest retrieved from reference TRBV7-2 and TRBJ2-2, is GAGVSQSPSNKVTEKGKDVELRCDPISGHTALYWYRQSLGQGLEFLIYFQGNSAPDKSGLPSDRFSAERTGGSVSTLTIQRTQQEDSAVYLCASSPEIGELFFGEGSRLTVL.

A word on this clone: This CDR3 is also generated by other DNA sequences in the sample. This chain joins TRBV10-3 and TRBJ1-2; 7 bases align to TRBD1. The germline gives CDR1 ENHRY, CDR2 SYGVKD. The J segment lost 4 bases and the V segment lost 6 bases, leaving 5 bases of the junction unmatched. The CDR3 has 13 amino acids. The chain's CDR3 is CAISGDRSYGYTF. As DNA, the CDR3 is TGTGCCATCAGCGGGGACAGATCCTATGGCTACACCTTC.